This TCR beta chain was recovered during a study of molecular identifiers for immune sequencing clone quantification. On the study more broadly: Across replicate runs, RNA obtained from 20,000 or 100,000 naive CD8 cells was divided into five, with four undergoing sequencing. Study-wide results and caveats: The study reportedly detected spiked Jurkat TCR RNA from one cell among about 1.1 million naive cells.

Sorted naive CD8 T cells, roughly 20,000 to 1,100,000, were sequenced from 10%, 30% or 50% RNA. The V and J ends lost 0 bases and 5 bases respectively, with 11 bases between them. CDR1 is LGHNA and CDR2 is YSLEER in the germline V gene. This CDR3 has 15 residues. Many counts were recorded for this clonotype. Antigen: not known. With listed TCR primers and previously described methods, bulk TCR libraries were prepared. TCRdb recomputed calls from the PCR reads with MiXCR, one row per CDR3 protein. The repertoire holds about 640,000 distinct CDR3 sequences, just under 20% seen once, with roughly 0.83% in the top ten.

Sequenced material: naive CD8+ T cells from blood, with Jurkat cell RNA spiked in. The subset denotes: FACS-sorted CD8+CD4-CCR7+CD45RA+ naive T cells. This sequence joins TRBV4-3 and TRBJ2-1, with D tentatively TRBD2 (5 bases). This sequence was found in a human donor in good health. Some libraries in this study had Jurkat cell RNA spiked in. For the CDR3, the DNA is TGCGCCAGCAGCCAAGATCGCCCGGGGAACAATGAGCAGTTCTTC. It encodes CASSQDRPGNNEQFF.